The clone carrying this TCR beta chain was recorded a few times. What it binds is unknown. This entry is derived from a study of beta chain features in type 1 diabetes. Study-level results: There was a moderate but significant shortening of TCRB CDR3s in all four CD4+ subsets of Type 1 diabetes patients.

Germline V gene lookup returns CDR1 SNHLY and CDR2 FYNNEI. This CDR3 is 14 amino acids long. V gave up 7 bases and J gave up 9 bases, with 19 bases separating them. Sequencing targeted expressed TCRB transcripts, as all isolated RNA had been reverse transcribed. The data were produced by immunoSEQ multiplex PCR, yet TCRdb's version contains in-frame clones alone and is incomplete. Of 150,000 or so clones detected, 8% to 8.5% appear once; the ten largest clones hold approximately 0.56%. The chain carries TRBV2 and TRBJ2-1, with D possibly matching TRBD2 (6 bases). Sample: central memory CD4+ T cells from blood. The receptor's source is a woman aged 18-29 years with type 1 diabetes. CDR3 amino acids: CASIGTLGFSEQFF. The CDR3, as DNA: TGTGCCAGCATAGGGACTCTAGGTTTCAGTGAGCAGTTCTTC.